A selection of T cell receptor beta chains follows, all from one sample in a study of monozygotic twins with inflammatory bowel disease. After re-calling the 5' RACE reads, TCRdb lists one entry per CDR3 protein, DNA absent. The specimen's table records 330,000 or so distinct CDR3 sequences. Material: blood. The receptors shown here come from a human donor with ulcerative colitis or Crohn's disease, or a healthy co-twin of an affected twin (not recorded which). CDR3s include the opening cysteine and the closing phenylalanine or tryptophan. Each record gives: J gene, V gene, CDR3 protein.

TRBJ2-1	TRBV11-3	CASSQPGEGINEQFF
TRBJ2-3	TRBV20-1	CSAKLASRPDTQYF
TRBJ1-5	TRBV5-5	CASSSLADSNQPQHF
TRBJ1-2	TRBV5-5	CASSPGLLGGYTF
TRBJ2-1	TRBV9	CASSISYGGADEQFF
TRBJ2-1	TRBV12-3/TRBV12-4	CASSGRGNEQFF
TRBJ1-1	TRBV28	CASSFVGAVLNTEAFF
TRBJ1-1	TRBV20-1	CSGGGANTEAFF
TRBJ2-7	TRBV6-4	CARGRSYRDISYEQYF
TRBJ2-3	TRBV5-1	CASSYGQGTTDTQYF
TRBJ2-7	TRBV7-2	CASSFVPYEQYF
TRBJ2-6	TRBV6-1	CASSESSLAGAGANVLTF
TRBJ1-2	TRBV20-1	CSARSAYGYTF
TRBJ1-6	TRBV12-3/TRBV12-4	CASSDSGRKSFNSPLHF
TRBJ2-1	TRBV27	CASHSQWESSYNEQFF
TRBJ2-5	TRBV11-3	CASSYGTRLSETQYF
TRBJ2-4	TRBV12-3/TRBV12-4	CASSLVAGLAKNIQYF
TRBJ2-1	TRBV10-3	CAISDRDNEQFF
TRBJ2-5	TRBV27	CASSLRLLAGGRQETQYF
TRBJ2-1	TRBV7-2	CASSLDTLGYNEQFF
TRBJ2-2	TRBV20-1	CSAETSGRGTGELFF
TRBJ2-7	TRBV20-1	CSADATSGVYEQYF